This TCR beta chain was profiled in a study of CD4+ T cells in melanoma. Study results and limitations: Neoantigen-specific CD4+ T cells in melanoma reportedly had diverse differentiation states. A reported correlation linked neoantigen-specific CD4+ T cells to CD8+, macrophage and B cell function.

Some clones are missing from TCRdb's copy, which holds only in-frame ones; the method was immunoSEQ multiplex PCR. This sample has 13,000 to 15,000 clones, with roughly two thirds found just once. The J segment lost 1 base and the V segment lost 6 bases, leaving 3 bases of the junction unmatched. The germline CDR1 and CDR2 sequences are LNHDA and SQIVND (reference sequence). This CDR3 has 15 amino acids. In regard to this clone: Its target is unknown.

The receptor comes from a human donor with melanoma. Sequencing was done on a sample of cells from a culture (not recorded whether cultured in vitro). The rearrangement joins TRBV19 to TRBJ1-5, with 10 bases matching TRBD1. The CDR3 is CASRRTGGSNQPQHF. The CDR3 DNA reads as TGTGCCAGTAGAAGGACAGGGGGAAGCAATCAGCCCCAGCATTTT.